This T cell receptor (beta chain) was sequenced in a study of healthy donors' naive CD4 and CD8 T cells. Study-wide results and caveats: Naive CD4+ and CD8+ cells reportedly differed in usage of most V and J genes.

Each TCR library used 500 ng of total RNA and a linear amplification protocol. Methods used by the authors: Roughly 5 healthy donors contributed about 80,000 sequenced TCR alpha transcripts. TCRdb re-analysed the reads in MiXCR, keeping a single row per CDR3 protein. TCRdb's processing, not the study's, gives the V and J calls here. The sample has around 180,000 distinct CDR3 sequences, 65% to 80% seen once; the top ten hold roughly 2.4%. CDR1 and CDR2 (germline): SGHRS, YFSETQ. V gave up 5 bases and J gave up 9 bases, with 24 bases separating them. The CDR3 extends over 16 amino acids. This clonotype has a single count. What it recognizes is unknown.

The clonotype originates from a pool of human donors in good health; the sample pools cells from several healthy donors. The genes are TRBV5-1 and TRBJ2-4; D is perhaps TRBD1 (7 bases). Material for sequencing was naive CD4+ and CD8+ T cells sorted from blood, pooled from several donors. This chain's CDR3 is CASSEGAINEGGIQYF. CDR3 DNA: TGCGCCAGCAGTGAGGGGGCGATAAATGAGGGAGGCATTCAGTACTTC.